The entry below describes one TCR beta chain. This record belongs to a study of T cell changes during pregnancy in multiple sclerosis. Assay: immunoSEQ multiplex PCR; the TCRdb copy retains only in-frame clones and omits some. The sample consists of around 57,000 clones, 91% of them appearing once. The V gene's germline CDR1 is PRHDT and CDR2 FYEKMQ (reference sequence). The ends were cut back, 8 bases at V and 6 bases at J, with 14 bases in the middle. This CDR3 has 13 residues. This rearrangement joins TRBV13 to TRBJ2-1; D is unresolved. This specimen consisted of peripheral blood, obtained in the third trimester of pregnancy. The TCR sequence derives from a female donor in good health, enrolled as a control in a pregnancy study. The CDR3 reads CASGRSMGNEQFF. Here the CDR3 DNA reads TGTGCCAGCGGCAGGTCGATGGGCAATGAGCAGTTCTTC.